Reported below is one T cell receptor beta chain. What it binds is unknown. Germline CDR1 is MNHEY and CDR2 is SVGAGI. Germline trimming cut 8 bases from V and 7 bases from J; bases unmatched to any gene: 4. CDR3 length: 14 residues. This specimen belongs to a study of cytomegalovirus exposure and HLA in healthy donors. Broader study findings: Accounts indicate the classifier identified cytomegalovirus status with strong specificity and sensitivity. Among TCR sequences, most were rare, though some public TCRs appeared in many donors. The listing of 150 to 200 TCR beta chains classed them as cytomegalovirus-associated.

Using immunoSEQ multiplex PCR, the repertoire was profiled, and TCRdb retains in-frame clones only, with some absent. The data show 57,000 or so clones, 75% to 95% seen once. J is TRBJ2-1 and V is TRBV6-5; 14 bases are a match to TRBD2. Sequences were obtained from PBMCs. This receptor was obtained from a woman in her twenties or thirties in good health and CMV-seronegative. The DNA for the CDR3 is TGTGCCAGCCGGACTAGCGGGAGGAATAATGAGCAGTTCTTC. Translated, it gives CASRTSGRNNEQFF.